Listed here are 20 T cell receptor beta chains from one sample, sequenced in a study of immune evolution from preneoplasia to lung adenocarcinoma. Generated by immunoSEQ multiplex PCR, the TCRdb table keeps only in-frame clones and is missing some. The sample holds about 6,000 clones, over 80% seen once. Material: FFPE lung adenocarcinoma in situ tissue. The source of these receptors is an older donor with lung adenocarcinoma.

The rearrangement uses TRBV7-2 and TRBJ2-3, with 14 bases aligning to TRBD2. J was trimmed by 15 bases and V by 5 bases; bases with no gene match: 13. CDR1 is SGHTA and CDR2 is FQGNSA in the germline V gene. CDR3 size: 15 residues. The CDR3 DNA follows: TGTGCCAGCAGCGTGCGGACTAGCGGGAGGAGGTACGCCTATTTT. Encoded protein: CASSVRTSGRRYAYF.

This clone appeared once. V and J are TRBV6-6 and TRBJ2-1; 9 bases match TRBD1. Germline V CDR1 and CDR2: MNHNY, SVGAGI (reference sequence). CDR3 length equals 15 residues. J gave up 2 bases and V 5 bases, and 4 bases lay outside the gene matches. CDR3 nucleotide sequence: TGTGCCAGCAGTGGGAGGACAGGGGCCTACAATGAGCAGTTCTTC. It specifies CASSGRTGAYNEQFF.

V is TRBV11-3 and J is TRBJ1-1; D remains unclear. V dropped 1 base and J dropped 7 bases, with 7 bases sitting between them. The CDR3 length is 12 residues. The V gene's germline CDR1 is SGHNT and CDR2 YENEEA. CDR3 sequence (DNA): TGTGCCAGCAGCTTAGGAACCAATGAAGCTTTCTTT. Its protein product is CASSLGTNEAFF. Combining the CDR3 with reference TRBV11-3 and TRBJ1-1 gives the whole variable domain EAGVVQSPRYKIIEKKQPVAFWCNPISGHNTLYWYLQNLGQGPELLIRYENEEAVDDSQLPKDRFSAERLKGVDSTLKIQPAELGDSAVYLCASSLGTNEAFFGQGTRLTVV.

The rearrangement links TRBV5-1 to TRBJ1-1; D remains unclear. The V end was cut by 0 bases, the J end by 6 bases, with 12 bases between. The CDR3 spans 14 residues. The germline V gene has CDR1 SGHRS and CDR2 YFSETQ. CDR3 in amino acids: CASSLGKGGAEAFF. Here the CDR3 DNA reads TGCGCCAGCAGCTTGGGAAAGGGAGGCGCTGAAGCTTTCTTT.

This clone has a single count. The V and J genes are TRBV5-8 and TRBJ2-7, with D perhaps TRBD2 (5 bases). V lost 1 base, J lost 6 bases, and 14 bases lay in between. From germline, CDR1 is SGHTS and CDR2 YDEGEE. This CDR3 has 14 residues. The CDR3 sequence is CASSLLLGCREQYF. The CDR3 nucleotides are TGTGCCAGCAGCTTGTTACTAGGATGTCGCGAGCAGTACTTC.

The CDR3 here is CASSYSGGRSQFF. CDR3 DNA sequence: TGTGCCAGCAGTTACTCAGGCGGGAGGTCGCAGTTCTTC. V usage is TRBV6-5 and J usage is TRBJ2-1; 8 nucleotides align to TRBD2. The CDR3 contains 13 residues. V was clipped by 0 bases and J by 12 bases; unmatched bases: 4. Germline V CDR1 and CDR2: MNHEY, SVGAGI.

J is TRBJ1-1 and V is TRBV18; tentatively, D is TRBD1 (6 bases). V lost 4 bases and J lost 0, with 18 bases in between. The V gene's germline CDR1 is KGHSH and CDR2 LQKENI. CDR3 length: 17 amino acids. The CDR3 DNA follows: TGTGCCAGCTCACGACGAAGTAGGACAGTGATGAACACTGAAGCTTTCTTT. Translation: CASSRRSRTVMNTEAFF.

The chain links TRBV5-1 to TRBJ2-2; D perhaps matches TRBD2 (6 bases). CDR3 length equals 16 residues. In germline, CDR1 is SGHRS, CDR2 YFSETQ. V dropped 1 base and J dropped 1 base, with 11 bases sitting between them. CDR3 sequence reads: CASSLKAGLNTGELFF. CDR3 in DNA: TGCGCCAGCAGCTTGAAGGCGGGGTTGAACACCGGGGAGCTGTTTTTT.

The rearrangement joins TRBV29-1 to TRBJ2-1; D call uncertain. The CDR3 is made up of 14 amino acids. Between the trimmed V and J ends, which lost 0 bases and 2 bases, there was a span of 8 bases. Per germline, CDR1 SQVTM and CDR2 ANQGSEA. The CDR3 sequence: CSVEDRRPYNEQFF. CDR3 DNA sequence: TGCAGCGTTGAAGATCGGCGACCCTACAATGAGCAGTTCTTC.

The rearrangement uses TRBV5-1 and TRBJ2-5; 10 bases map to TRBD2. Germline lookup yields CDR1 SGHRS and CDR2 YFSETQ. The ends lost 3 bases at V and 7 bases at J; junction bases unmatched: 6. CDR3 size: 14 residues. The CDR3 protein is CASSSGTSEGTQYF. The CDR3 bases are TGCGCCAGCAGCTCAGGGACTAGCGAGGGGACCCAGTACTTC.

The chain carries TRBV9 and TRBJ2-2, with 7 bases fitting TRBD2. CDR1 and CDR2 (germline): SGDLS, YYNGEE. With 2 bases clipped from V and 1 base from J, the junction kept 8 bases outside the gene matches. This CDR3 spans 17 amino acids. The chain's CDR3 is CASSVSPTSRNTGELFF. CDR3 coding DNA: TGTGCCAGCAGCGTTTCACCGACTAGCCGGAACACCGGGGAGCTGTTTTTT.

The CDR3, as DNA: TGCGCCAGCAGCCAAGAGACCTTAAGGGACCTGTTAATCTATGGCTACACCTTC. Protein product: CASSQETLRDLLIYGYTF. The J gene is TRBJ1-2, the V gene TRBV4-1, with a tentative D call TRBD1 (5 bases). CDR1 and CDR2 from the germline V gene are MGHRA and YSYEKL. Between the trimmed V and J ends, which lost 0 bases and 4 bases, there was a span of 21 bases. The CDR3 contains 18 residues.

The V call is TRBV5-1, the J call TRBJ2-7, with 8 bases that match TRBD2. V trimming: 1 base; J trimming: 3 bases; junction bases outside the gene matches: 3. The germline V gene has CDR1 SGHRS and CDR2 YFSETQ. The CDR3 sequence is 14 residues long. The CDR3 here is CASSLTSGYYEQYF. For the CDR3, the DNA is TGCGCCAGCAGCTTGACTAGCGGATACTACGAGCAGTACTTC.

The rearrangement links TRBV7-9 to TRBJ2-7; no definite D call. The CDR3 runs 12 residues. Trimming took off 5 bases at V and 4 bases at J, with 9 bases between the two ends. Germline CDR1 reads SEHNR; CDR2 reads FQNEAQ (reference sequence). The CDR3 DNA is TGTGCCAGCAGCGACCCGTCATACGAGCAGTACTTC. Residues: CASSDPSYEQYF.

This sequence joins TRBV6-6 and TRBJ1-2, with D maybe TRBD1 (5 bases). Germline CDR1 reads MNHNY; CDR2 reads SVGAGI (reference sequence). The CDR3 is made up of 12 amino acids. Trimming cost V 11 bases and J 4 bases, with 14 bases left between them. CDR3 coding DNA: TGTGCCGTGGGGGGGAGCATCTATGGCTACACCTTC. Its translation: CAVGGSIYGYTF.

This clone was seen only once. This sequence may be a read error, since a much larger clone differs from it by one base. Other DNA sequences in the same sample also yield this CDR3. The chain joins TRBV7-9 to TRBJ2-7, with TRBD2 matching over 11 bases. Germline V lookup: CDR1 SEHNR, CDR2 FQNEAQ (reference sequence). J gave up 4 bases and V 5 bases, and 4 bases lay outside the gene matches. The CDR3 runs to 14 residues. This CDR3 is CASSEGLAAYEQYF. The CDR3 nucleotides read TGTGCCAGCAGCGAGGGACTAGCGGCTTACGAGCAGTACTTC.

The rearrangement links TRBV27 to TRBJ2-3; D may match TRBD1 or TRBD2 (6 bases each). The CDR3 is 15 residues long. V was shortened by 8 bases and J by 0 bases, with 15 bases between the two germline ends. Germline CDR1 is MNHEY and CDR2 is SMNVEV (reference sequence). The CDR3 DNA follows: TGTGCCAGCGCCTTAGGGGGAGGAAGCACAGATACGCAGTATTTT. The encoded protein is CASALGGGSTDTQYF.

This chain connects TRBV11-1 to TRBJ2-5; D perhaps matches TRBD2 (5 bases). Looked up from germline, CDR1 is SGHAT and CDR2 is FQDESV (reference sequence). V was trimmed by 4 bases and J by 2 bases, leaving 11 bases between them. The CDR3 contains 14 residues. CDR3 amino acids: CASSSERFQETQYF. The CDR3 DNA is TGTGCCAGCAGCTCGGAGCGGTTTCAAGAGACCCAGTACTTC. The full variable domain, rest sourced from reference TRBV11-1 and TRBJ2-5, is EAEVAQSPRYKITEKSQAVAFWCDPISGHATLYWYRQILGQGPELLVQFQDESVVDDSQLPKDRFSAERLKGVDSTLKIQPAELGDSAMYLCASSSERFQETQYFGPGTRLLVL.

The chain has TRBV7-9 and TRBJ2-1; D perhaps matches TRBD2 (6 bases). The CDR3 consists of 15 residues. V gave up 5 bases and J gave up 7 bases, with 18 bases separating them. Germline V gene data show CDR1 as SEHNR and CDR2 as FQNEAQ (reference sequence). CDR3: CASSKFGGPGNEQFF. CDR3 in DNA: TGTGCCAGCAGCAAATTTGGAGGGCCGGGGAATGAGCAGTTCTTC.

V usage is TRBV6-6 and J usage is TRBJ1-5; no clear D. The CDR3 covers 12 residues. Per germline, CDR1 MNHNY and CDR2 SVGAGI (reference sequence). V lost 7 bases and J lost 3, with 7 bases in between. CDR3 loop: CASTGPNQPQHF. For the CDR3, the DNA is TGTGCCAGCACCGGCCCCAATCAGCCCCAGCATTTT.